The entry below describes one T cell receptor beta chain. Trimming cost V 5 bases and J 6 bases, with 20 bases left between them. The CDR3 runs 15 residues. The V gene's germline CDR1 is PRHDT and CDR2 FYEKMQ (reference sequence). The sample comes from a study of T cell changes during pregnancy in multiple sclerosis. Profiling relied on immunoSEQ multiplex PCR, and the TCRdb table lists in-frame clones only, not all of them. The sample carries approximately 70,000 clones, over 85% recorded once. The TCR sequence derives from a female donor with multiple sclerosis, enrolled in a pregnancy study. The V call is TRBV13, the J call TRBJ2-7; TRBD2 is a possible D gene (8 bases). Sequencing used CD4+ T cells from peripheral blood mononuclear cells, obtained after pregnancy. The CDR3 reads CASSAREGAGSEQYF. The CDR3 DNA reads as TGTGCCAGCAGCGCCCGGGAGGGGGCGGGTTCCGAGCAGTACTTC.